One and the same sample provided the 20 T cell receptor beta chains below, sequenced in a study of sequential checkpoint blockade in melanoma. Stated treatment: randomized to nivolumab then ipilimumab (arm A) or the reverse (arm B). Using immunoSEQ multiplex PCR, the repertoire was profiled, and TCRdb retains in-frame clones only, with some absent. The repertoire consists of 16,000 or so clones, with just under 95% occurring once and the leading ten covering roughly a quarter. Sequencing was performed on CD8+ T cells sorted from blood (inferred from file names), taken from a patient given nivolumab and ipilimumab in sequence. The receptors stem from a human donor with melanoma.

CDR3 DNA: TGTGCCAGCAGCACCGAAAAGGGGGACCCCTATAATTCACCCCTCCACTTT. Amino acids: CASSTEKGDPYNSPLHF. This rearrangement joins TRBV21-1 to TRBJ1-6; TRBD1 was called by the table and not checked on the DNA. TRBV21-1 is a listed pseudogene. This CDR3 comprises 17 residues.

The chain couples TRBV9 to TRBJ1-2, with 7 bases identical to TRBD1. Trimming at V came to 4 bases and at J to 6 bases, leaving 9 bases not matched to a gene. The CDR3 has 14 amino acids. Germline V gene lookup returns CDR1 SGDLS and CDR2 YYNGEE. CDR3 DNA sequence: TGTGCCAGCAGCCCCGGGGGACAGTTGGATGGCTACACCTTC. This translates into CASSPGGQLDGYTF.

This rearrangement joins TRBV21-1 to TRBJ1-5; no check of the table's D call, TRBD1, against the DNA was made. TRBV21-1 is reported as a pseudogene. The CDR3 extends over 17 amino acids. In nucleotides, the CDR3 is TGTGCCAGCAGCAAGGCGTACAGGCTGTCGAGGAATCAGCCCCAGCATTTT. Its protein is CASSKAYRLSRNQPQHF.

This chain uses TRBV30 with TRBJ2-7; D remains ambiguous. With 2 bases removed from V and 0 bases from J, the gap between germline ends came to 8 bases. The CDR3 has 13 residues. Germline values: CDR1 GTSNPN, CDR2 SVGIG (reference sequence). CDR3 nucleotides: TGTGCCTGGAGTAACGGAGACTCCTACGAGCAGTACGTC. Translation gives CAWSNGDSYEQYV.

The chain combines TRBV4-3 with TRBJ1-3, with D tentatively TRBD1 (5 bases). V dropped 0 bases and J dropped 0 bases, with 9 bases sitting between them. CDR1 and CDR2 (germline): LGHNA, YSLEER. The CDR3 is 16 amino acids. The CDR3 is CASSQDPGFSGNTIYF. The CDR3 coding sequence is TGCGCCAGCAGCCAAGACCCAGGGTTCTCTGGAAACACCATATATTTT.

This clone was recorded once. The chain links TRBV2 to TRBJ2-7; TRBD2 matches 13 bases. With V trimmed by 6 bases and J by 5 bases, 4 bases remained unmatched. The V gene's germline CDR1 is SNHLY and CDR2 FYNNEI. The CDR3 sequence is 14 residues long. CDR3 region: CASRGTSGTHEQYF. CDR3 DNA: TGTGCCAGCAGGGGGACTAGCGGGACCCACGAGCAGTACTTC.

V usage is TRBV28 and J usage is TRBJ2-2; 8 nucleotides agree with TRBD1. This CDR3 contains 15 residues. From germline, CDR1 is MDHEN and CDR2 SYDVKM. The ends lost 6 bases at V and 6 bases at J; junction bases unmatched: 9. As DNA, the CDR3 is TGTGCCAGCAGCCATATTCAGGGGGCCCCCGGGGAGCTGTTTTTT. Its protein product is CASSHIQGAPGELFF.

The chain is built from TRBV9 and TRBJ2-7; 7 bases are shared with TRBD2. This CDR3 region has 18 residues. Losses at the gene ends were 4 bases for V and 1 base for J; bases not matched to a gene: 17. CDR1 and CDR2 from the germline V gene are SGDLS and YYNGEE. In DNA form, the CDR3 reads TGTGCCAGCAGCCCGGGAGGTAGCGGCCCAAGCGGTTCCTACGAGCAGTACTTC. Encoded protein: CASSPGGSGPSGSYEQYF.

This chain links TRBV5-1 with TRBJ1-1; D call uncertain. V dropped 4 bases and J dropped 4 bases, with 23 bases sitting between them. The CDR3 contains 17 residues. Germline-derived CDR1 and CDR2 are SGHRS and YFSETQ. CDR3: CASSPGGREMLRTEAFF. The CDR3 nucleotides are TGCGCCAGCAGCCCGGGAGGTAGGGAAATGCTGCGCACTGAAGCTTTCTTT.

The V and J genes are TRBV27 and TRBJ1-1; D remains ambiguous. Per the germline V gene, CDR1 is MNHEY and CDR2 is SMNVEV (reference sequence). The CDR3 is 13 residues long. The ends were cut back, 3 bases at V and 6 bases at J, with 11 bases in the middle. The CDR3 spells CASSFNGNAEAFF. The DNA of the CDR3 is TGTGCCAGCAGTTTTAACGGTAACGCTGAAGCTTTCTTT.

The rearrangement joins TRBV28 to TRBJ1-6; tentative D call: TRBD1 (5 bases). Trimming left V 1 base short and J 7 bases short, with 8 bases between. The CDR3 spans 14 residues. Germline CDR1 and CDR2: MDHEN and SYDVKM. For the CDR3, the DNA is TGTGCCAGCAGTTTATCAGGGTGGAATTCACCCCTCCACTTT. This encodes CASSLSGWNSPLHF.

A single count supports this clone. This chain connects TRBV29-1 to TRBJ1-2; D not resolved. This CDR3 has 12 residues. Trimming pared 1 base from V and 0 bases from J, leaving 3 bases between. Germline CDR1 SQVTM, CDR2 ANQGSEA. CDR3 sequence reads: CSVEAANYGYTF. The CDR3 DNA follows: TGCAGCGTTGAAGCGGCTAACTATGGCTACACCTTC.

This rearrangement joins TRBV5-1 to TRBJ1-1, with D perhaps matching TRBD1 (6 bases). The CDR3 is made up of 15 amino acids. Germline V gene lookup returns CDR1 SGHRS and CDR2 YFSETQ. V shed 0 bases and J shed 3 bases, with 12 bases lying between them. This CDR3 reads CASSLVGGGHTEAFF. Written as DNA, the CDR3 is TGCGCCAGCAGCTTGGTTGGGGGGGGGCACACTGAAGCTTTCTTT.

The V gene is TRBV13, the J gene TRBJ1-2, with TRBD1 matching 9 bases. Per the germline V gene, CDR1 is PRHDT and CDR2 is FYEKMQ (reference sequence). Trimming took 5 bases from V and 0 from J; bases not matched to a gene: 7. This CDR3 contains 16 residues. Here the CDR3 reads CASSASTGGPNYGYTF. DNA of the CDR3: TGTGCCAGCAGCGCCTCGACAGGGGGGCCTAACTATGGCTACACCTTC.

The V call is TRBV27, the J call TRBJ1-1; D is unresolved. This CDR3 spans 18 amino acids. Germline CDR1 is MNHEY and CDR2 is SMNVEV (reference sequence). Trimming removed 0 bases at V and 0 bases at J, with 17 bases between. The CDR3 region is CASSLSLMRSAMNTEAFF. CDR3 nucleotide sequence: TGTGCCAGCAGTTTATCCCTCATGAGGTCGGCCATGAACACTGAAGCTTTCTTT.

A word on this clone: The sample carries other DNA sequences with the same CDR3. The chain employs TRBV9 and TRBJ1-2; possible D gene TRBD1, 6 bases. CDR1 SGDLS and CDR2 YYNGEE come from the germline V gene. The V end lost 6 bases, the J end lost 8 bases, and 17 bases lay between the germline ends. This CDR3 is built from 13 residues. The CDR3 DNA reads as TGTGCCAGCACTCCCGGGGGGCATGGCGGCTACACCTTC. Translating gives CASTPGGHGGYTF.

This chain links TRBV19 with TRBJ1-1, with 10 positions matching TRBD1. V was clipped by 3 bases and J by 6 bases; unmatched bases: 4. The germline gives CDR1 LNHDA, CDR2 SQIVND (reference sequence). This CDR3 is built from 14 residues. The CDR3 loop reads CASSISGQGAEAFF. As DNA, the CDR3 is TGTGCCAGTAGTATCTCCGGACAGGGGGCTGAAGCTTTCTTT.

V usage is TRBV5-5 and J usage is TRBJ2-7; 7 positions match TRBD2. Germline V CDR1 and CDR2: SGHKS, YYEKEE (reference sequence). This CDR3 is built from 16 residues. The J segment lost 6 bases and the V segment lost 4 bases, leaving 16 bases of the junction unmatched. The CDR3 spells CASSQGLEMGRVEQYF. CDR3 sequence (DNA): TGTGCCAGCAGCCAAGGACTAGAAATGGGACGGGTCGAGCAGTACTTC.

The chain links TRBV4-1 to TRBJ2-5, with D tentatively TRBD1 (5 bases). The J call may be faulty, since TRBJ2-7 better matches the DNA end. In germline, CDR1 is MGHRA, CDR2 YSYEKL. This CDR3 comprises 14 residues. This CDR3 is CASSLGHTSYEQYF. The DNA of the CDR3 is TGCGCCAGCAGCCTGGGGCATACCTCCTACGAGCAGTACTTC.

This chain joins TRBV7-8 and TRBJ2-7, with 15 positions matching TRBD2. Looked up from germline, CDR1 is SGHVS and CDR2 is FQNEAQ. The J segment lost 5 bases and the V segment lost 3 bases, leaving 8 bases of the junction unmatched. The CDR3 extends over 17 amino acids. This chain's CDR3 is CASSFGLAGGLWDEQYV. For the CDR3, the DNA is TGTGCCAGCAGCTTTGGACTAGCGGGGGGGCTATGGGACGAGCAGTACGTC.